The 29 T cell receptor beta chains below were found in one sample sequenced in a study of blood T cell repertoires in COVID-19. TCRdb's copy holds only in-frame clones and misses some; the assay was immunoSEQ multiplex PCR. Among under 65,000 clones listed, 73% were seen once. Sequencing used peripheral blood. The receptor set was obtained from a woman aged 70-85 years with acute or convalescent COVID-19.

CDR3 loop: CASSLGREGTMNTEAFF. As DNA, the CDR3 is TGCGCCAGCAGCTTGGGCCGGGAGGGGACTATGAACACTGAAGCTTTCTTT. The V call is TRBV5-1, the J call TRBJ1-1, with D maybe TRBD1 (5 bases). The CDR3 extends over 17 amino acids. Between the trimmed V and J ends, which lost 0 bases and 0 bases, there was a span of 15 bases. The germline CDR1 and CDR2 sequences are SGHRS and YFSETQ.

This clone was picked up one time. The chain employs TRBV19 and TRBJ2-2; TRBD2 matches 11 bases. The CDR3 loop spans 15 amino acids. Germline-derived CDR1 and CDR2 are LNHDA and SQIVND (reference sequence). Trimming cost V 6 bases and J 5 bases; bases outside gene matches: 5. In DNA form, the CDR3 reads TGTGCCAGTAGAACTAGCGGGGGAGCTACCGGGGAGCTGTTTTTT. Translated, it gives CASRTSGGATGELFF.

This clone was observed a handful of times. The chain uses TRBV30 and TRBJ2-1, with 9 bases that match TRBD1. Per the germline V gene, CDR1 is GTSNPN and CDR2 is SVGIG (reference sequence). V was pared by 3 bases and J by 5 bases, with 8 bases of the junction left unmatched. The CDR3 has 15 residues. The CDR3 spells CAWRLGDRDNNEQFF. The CDR3 nucleotides are TGTGCCTGGAGGCTTGGGGACAGGGACAACAATGAGCAGTTCTTC.

As regards this clone: Its ends do not fully match the called genes, so a read error is possible. Other nucleotide sequences from this sample produce the same CDR3. The chain combines TRBV9 with TRBJ1-5; D gene unclear. The germline V gene has CDR1 SGDLS and CDR2 YYNGEE. This CDR3 is 14 amino acids long. The CDR3 here is CASSVGGGNQPQHF. The DNA for the CDR3 is TGTGCCAGCAGCGTAGGAGGAGGCAATCAACCCCAGCATTTT.

This chain links TRBV7-2 with TRBJ1-6; 8 nucleotides match TRBD1. The CDR3 has 15 residues. Trimming took 5 bases from V and 10 from J; bases not matched to a gene: 10. Germline V gene lookup returns CDR1 SGHTA and CDR2 FQGNSA. The CDR3 DNA follows: TGTGCCAGCAGCCTAACGACAGGGGCGAAATCACCCCTCCACTTT. It yields the protein CASSLTTGAKSPLHF.

In its sample, this clone was seen a few times. V is TRBV5-1 and J is TRBJ1-6; TRBD1 matches 9 bases. This CDR3 comprises 16 residues. Germline V gene sequence: CDR1 SGHRS, CDR2 YFSETQ. Unmatched junction bases numbered 6, after V lost 0 bases and J lost 8 bases. The CDR3 DNA sequence: TGCGCCAGCAGCTTGGAGGGACAGGGTACGCATTCACCCCTCCACTTT. Protein sequence: CASSLEGQGTHSPLHF.

The chain employs TRBV6-5 and TRBJ1-3; 9 nucleotides agree with TRBD1. The V gene end was trimmed by 11 bases and the J gene end by 2 bases; junction bases not matched to a gene: 7. This CDR3 is 14 amino acids long. Germline assignment: CDR1 MNHEY and CDR2 SVGAGI. CDR3 sequence: CAAGDRATGNTIYF. Written as DNA, the CDR3 is TGTGCCGCCGGGGACAGGGCCACTGGAAACACCATATATTTT.

V usage is TRBV5-6 and J usage is TRBJ2-3; 9 nucleotides align to TRBD2. Looked up from germline, CDR1 is SGHDT and CDR2 is YYEEEE. The CDR3 loop spans 18 amino acids. V shed 4 bases and J 3 bases; nucleotides not matched to a gene: 15. The CDR3 sequence is CASSPTRGRAGGTDTQYF. CDR3 nucleotide sequence: TGTGCCAGCAGCCCCACCCGCGGTCGAGCGGGGGGAACAGATACGCAGTATTTT.

The rearrangement links TRBV6-5 to TRBJ2-5; D perhaps matches TRBD2 (5 bases). Trimming removed 2 bases at V and 5 bases at J, with 12 bases between. CDR1 and CDR2 (germline): MNHEY, SVGAGI. There are 14 residues in the CDR3. CDR3 DNA: TGTGCCAGCAGTTACGGACTCCTTGGGGAGACCCAGTACTTC. Protein product: CASSYGLLGETQYF.

The rearrangement links TRBV12-5 to TRBJ1-1, with TRBD1 identical over 7 bases. In germline, CDR1 is LGHNT, CDR2 FRNRAP. Trimming took 5 bases from V and 5 from J; bases not matched to a gene: 5. CDR3 length: 13 residues. The CDR3 sequence: CASGRTGVTEAFF. The CDR3 DNA reads TGTGCTAGTGGTCGAACAGGGGTTACTGAAGCTTTCTTT.

This clone was recorded many times. The chain uses TRBV11-2 and TRBJ2-7; D uncertain. The CDR3 consists of 12 residues. Germline-derived CDR1 and CDR2 are SGHAT and FQNNGV. Trimming pared 1 base from V and 4 bases from J, leaving 5 bases between. The CDR3, as DNA: TGTGCCAGCAGCTTAGGAGCATACGAGCAGTACGTC. As protein: CASSLGAYEQYV.

The V and J genes are TRBV7-9 and TRBJ2-1; 9 bases are a match to TRBD2. The CDR3 loop spans 14 amino acids. Unmatched junction bases numbered 7, after V lost 5 bases and J lost 8 bases. Germline CDR1 and CDR2: SEHNR and FQNEAQ (reference sequence). CDR3 nucleotide sequence: TGTGCCAGCAGCGGCGGGGGGGCCGGCGATGAGCAGTTCTTC. As protein: CASSGGGAGDEQFF.

The chain links TRBV27 to TRBJ1-1, with D possibly matching TRBD1 (6 bases). The CDR3 runs 14 residues. Germline values: CDR1 MNHEY, CDR2 SMNVEV (reference sequence). V lost 9 bases and J lost 2, with 16 bases in between. The CDR3 is CASRRGASNTEAFF. The DNA of the CDR3 is TGTGCCAGTAGACGGGGGGCAAGTAACACTGAAGCTTTCTTT.

The chain is built from TRBV3-1 (or the pseudogene TRBV3-2) and TRBJ1-3; a weak D match, TRBD1 (5 bases). V lost 4 bases and J lost 0, with 22 bases in between. The CDR3 consists of 19 residues. Germline assignment: CDR1 LGHDT and CDR2 YNNKEL (reference sequence). CDR3 DNA sequence: TGTGCCAGCAGCCCATCCGCCACCCACCGGGGACTCTCTGGAAACACCATATATTTT. Translation: CASSPSATHRGLSGNTIYF.

The chain has TRBV7-9 and TRBJ1-1; no clear D. The CDR3 has 10 residues. The V end lost 2 bases, the J end lost 10 bases, and 5 bases lay between the germline ends. In germline, CDR1 is SEHNR, CDR2 FQNEAQ (reference sequence). The CDR3 loop reads CASSLTGAFF. The CDR3 DNA reads TGTGCCAGCAGCTTAACCGGAGCTTTCTTT.

The chain employs TRBV7-8 and TRBJ2-1; D possibly corresponds to TRBD1 (6 bases). Germline CDR1 reads SGHVS; CDR2 reads FQNEAQ. Trimming stripped 5 bases from V and 8 bases from J, with 16 bases between. This CDR3 is 14 amino acids long. CDR3 coding DNA: TGTGCCAGCAGCCCCGGACAGTTCAGGGATGAGCAGTTCTTC. It is translated as CASSPGQFRDEQFF.

This clone was detected once. The chain carries TRBV29-1 and TRBJ1-5; TRBD1 matches 10 bases. The V and J ends lost 4 bases and 6 bases, in that order; junction bases with no gene match: 6. The CDR3 consists of 14 residues. Germline loops: CDR1 SQVTM, CDR2 ANQGSEA. In nucleotides, the CDR3 is TGCAGCGTTGTCTTGGGACAGGGGAGTCAGCCCCAGCATTTT. Translated, it gives CSVVLGQGSQPQHF.

This rearrangement joins TRBV18 to TRBJ1-5; tentatively, D is TRBD1 (5 bases). Per the germline V gene, CDR1 is KGHSH and CDR2 is LQKENI. V lost 6 bases and J 8 bases, leaving 17 bases between the germline ends. This CDR3 has 14 residues. This CDR3 is CASSLTRVIEPQHF. CDR3 bases: TGTGCCAGCTCCCTAACCAGGGTGATCGAGCCCCAGCATTTT. Filled out from reference TRBV18 and TRBJ1-5, the complete variable domain reads NAGVMQNPRHLVRRRGQEARLRCSPMKGHSHVYWYRQLPEEGLKFMVYLQKENIIDESGMPKERFSAEFPKEGPSILRIQQVVRGDSAAYFCASSLTRVIEPQHFGDGTRLSIL.

This chain uses TRBV30 with TRBJ1-5, with 7 bases matching TRBD1. The CDR3 has 13 amino acids. Per germline, CDR1 GTSNPN and CDR2 SVGIG (reference sequence). J lost 2 bases, V lost 5 bases, and 3 bases had no gene match. The CDR3 sequence is CAWSGTGNQPQHF. For the CDR3, the DNA is TGTGCCTGGTCCGGGACAGGCAATCAGCCCCAGCATTTT.

This clone is a singleton in its sample. CDR3 in DNA: TGCGCCAGCAGCTTGGTCACAGGGGCCTACAATGAGCAGTTCTTC. This codes for CASSLVTGAYNEQFF. V and J are TRBV5-1 and TRBJ2-1; 7 bases are a match to TRBD1. Unmatched junction bases numbered 2, after V lost 0 bases and J lost 2 bases. Germline V lookup: CDR1 SGHRS, CDR2 YFSETQ. The CDR3 length is 15 residues. The full variable domain, its missing parts supplied by reference TRBV5-1 and TRBJ2-1, is KAGVTQTPRYLIKTRGQQVTLSCSPISGHRSVSWYQQTPGQGLQFLFEYFSETQRNKGNFPGRFSGRQFSNSRSEMNVSTLELGDSALYLCASSLVTGAYNEQFFGPGTRLTVL.

The chain joins TRBV9 to TRBJ1-2; the D gene is possibly TRBD1 (6 bases). CDR3 size: 15 residues. Germline-derived CDR1 and CDR2 are SGDLS and YYNGEE. Trimming pared 4 bases from V and 3 bases from J, leaving 16 bases between. The CDR3, as DNA: TGTGCCAGCAGCCCTCAAGGGGGGGGGTACTATGGCTACACCTTC. Translated: CASSPQGGGYYGYTF.

The chain joins TRBV7-6 to TRBJ1-2, with D hard to call. Germline loops: CDR1 SGHVS, CDR2 FNYEAQ. V lost 5 bases and J 4 bases, leaving 11 bases between the germline ends. The CDR3 spans 13 residues. CDR3 coding DNA: TGTGCCAGCAGCCACCGTCAGCGCTATGGCTACACCTTC. Protein: CASSHRQRYGYTF.

The chain employs TRBV5-1 and TRBJ1-1, with a tentative D call TRBD1 (5 bases). Trimming stripped 4 bases from V and 1 base from J, with 11 bases between. CDR1 SGHRS and CDR2 YFSETQ come from the germline V gene. This CDR3 spans 14 amino acids. This CDR3 is CASSRLGGNTEAFF. In DNA, the CDR3 is TGCGCCAGCAGCCGTTTGGGGGGGAACACTGAAGCTTTCTTT.

J is TRBJ2-1 and V is TRBV7-3; D gene unclear. CDR1 and CDR2 (germline): SGHTA, FQGTGA. Trimming shortened V by 5 bases and J by 4 bases, and 9 bases separated the two germline ends. There are 13 residues in the CDR3. The CDR3 sequence is CASSTNSYNEQFF. The CDR3 nucleotides are TGTGCCAGCAGCACCAACTCTTACAATGAGCAGTTCTTC.

This clone was picked up many times. The chain uses TRBV6-1 and TRBJ1-5; possibly TRBD1 for D (6 bases). The germline V gene encodes CDR1 MNHNS and CDR2 SASEGT. The CDR3 runs to 16 residues. V was clipped by 2 bases and J by 1 base, with 12 bases between them. This CDR3 reads CASSEKPDRSNQPQHF. The CDR3 bases are TGTGCCAGCAGTGAAAAACCCGACAGGAGCAATCAGCCCCAGCATTTT.

About this clone: Other DNA sequences in this specimen translate into the identical CDR3. This chain connects TRBV12-3 or TRBV12-4 to TRBJ1-2; D perhaps matches TRBD1 (6 bases). V shed 6 bases and J shed 3 bases, with 11 bases lying between them. CDR3 length equals 13 residues. The DNA for the CDR3 is TGTGCCAGCAGCCCTAGGGGGTACTATGGCTACACCTTC. Translated, it gives CASSPRGYYGYTF.

In this sample, this clone turned up once. The J gene is TRBJ2-5, the V gene TRBV5-6, with 7 bases lining up with TRBD2. CDR1 SGHDT and CDR2 YYEEEE come from the germline V gene. V lost 4 bases and J lost 3; bases outside the gene matches: 9. The length of the CDR3 is 15 residues. The CDR3 loop reads CASSDARGVEETQYF. CDR3 nucleotides: TGTGCCAGCAGCGACGCACGGGGGGTTGAAGAGACCCAGTACTTC.

The J gene is TRBJ2-1, the V gene TRBV24-1, with D possibly TRBD1 on 6 matching bases. The CDR3 covers 13 residues. CDR1 KGHDR and CDR2 SFDVKD come from the germline V gene. V shed 4 bases and J shed 9 bases, with 12 bases lying between them. The CDR3 reads CATSESQGREQFF. CDR3 coding DNA: TGTGCCACCAGTGAATCACAGGGACGTGAGCAGTTCTTC.

Here the CDR3 reads CASSYNTGTVRGYTF. The CDR3 DNA reads TGTGCCAGCAGTTACAATACCGGGACAGTACGTGGCTACACCTTC. This chain links TRBV6-5 with TRBJ1-2; 7 bases fit TRBD1. CDR3 size: 15 residues. CDR1 is MNHEY, CDR2 SVGAGI, per germline. Trimming removed 2 bases from V and 7 bases from J; junction bases left unmatched: 10.